What follows are 13 T cell receptor beta chains derived from one specimen sequenced in a study of T cells in Graves' hyperthyroidism and ophthalmopathy. RNA transcripts yielded amplified TCR beta CDR3 regions. The study used the HTBI primer set for a first-round RT-PCR of the TCR CDR3. TCRdb fed the multiplex PCR reads into MiXCR, producing one record per CDR3 protein. The table records roughly 570,000 distinct CDR3 sequences, around 46% of them present only once. The sample taken for sequencing was peripheral blood or thyroid tissue (not recorded which). These receptors were obtained from an adult woman with Graves' disease, either hyperthyroidism or ophthalmopathy (not recorded which).

This clonotype was seen a few times. The chain couples TRBV29-1 to TRBJ1-1; no firm D call. Germline V CDR1 and CDR2: SQVTM, ANQGSEA. V dropped 5 bases and J dropped 4 bases, with 8 bases sitting between them. This CDR3 has 11 residues. The CDR3 DNA follows: TGCAGCGTTCGCTTACCCACTGAAGCTTTCTTT. Its protein product is CSVRLPTEAFF.

The sample holds a few counts of this clonotype. This chain connects TRBV20-1 to TRBJ1-2; D uncertain. The CDR3 is 13 amino acids. Germline V gives CDR1 DFQATT, CDR2 SNEGSKA (reference sequence). The germline V and J ends were trimmed by 5 bases and 6 bases, with 16 bases remaining between them. This CDR3 reads CSAPRAEKDGYTF. The CDR3 coding sequence is TGCAGTGCTCCTCGGGCCGAAAAGGATGGCTACACCTTC.

At least ten counts were recorded for this clonotype. The chain is built from TRBV7-8 and TRBJ1-5, with D possibly TRBD1 on 6 matching bases. The V gene lost 9 bases and the J gene lost 6 bases, with 15 bases spanning the gap. The CDR3 sequence is 13 residues long. Germline V lookup: CDR1 SGHVS, CDR2 FQNEAQ. The CDR3 reads CASGRGTRQPQHF. Written as DNA, the CDR3 is TGTGCCAGTGGAAGGGGGACCCGTCAGCCCCAGCATTTT.

This chain links TRBV28 with TRBJ2-7, with D unclear. The V and J ends lost 10 bases and 2 bases respectively, with 9 bases between them. The CDR3 sequence is 11 residues long. Germline assignment: CDR1 MDHEN and CDR2 SYDVKM. The CDR3 protein is CATRITYEQYF. CDR3 sequence (DNA): TGTGCCACCCGGATAACCTACGAGCAGTACTTC.

There are a few counts of this clonotype. V gene TRBV5-1 combines with J gene TRBJ1-6; tentative D call: TRBD1 (5 bases). V was shortened by 0 bases and J by 10 bases, with 11 bases between the two germline ends. The CDR3 runs 14 residues. Germline lookup yields CDR1 SGHRS and CDR2 YFSETQ. The CDR3 DNA sequence: TGCGCCAGCAGCTTGGTGGGGCCAGACTCACCCCTCCACTTT. Its protein product is CASSLVGPDSPLHF.

The chain carries TRBV20-1 and TRBJ1-5; no clear D. The V end was cut by 1 base, the J end by 5 bases, with 15 bases between. The CDR3 runs to 15 residues. The germline gives CDR1 DFQATT, CDR2 SNEGSKA (reference sequence). The CDR3 DNA reads TGCAGTGCTAGAGGCCTGGGGAAATGGGATCAGCCCCAGCATTTT. Translation gives CSARGLGKWDQPQHF.

This clonotype was observed at least ten times. CDR3 DNA: TGTGCCAGCAGTTTAATCCGGGGCGGTTCACCCCTCCACTTT. Its translation: CASSLIRGGSPLHF. The rearrangement links TRBV12-3 or TRBV12-4 to TRBJ1-6; D is perhaps TRBD1 (5 bases). The germline V and J ends were trimmed by 2 bases and 9 bases, with 11 bases remaining between them. This CDR3 has 14 residues.

This clonotype was counted only a few times. DNA for the CDR3: TGCAGTGCTTTCCTAGCGGGGGCTTCCTACGAGCAGTACTTC. Protein: CSAFLAGASYEQYF. The chain recombines TRBV20-1 with TRBJ2-7, with 10 bases fitting TRBD2. This CDR3 region has 14 residues. V was clipped by 5 bases and J by 1 base; unmatched bases: 5. Germline CDR1 reads DFQATT; CDR2 reads SNEGSKA (reference sequence).

This clonotype was seen a single time. The rearrangement links TRBV20-1 to TRBJ1-5; TRBD1 might be the D (6 bases). This CDR3 contains 15 residues. In germline, CDR1 is DFQATT, CDR2 SNEGSKA (reference sequence). V was shortened by 5 bases and J by 0 bases, with 14 bases between the two germline ends. The CDR3 reads CSADNGQYSNQPQHF. The DNA for the CDR3 is TGCAGTGCTGATAACGGACAGTATAGCAATCAGCCCCAGCATTTT.

Worth noting for this clonotype: Just one base apart from a much larger clone, this may be a read error. This chain connects TRBV3-1 to TRBJ2-7; 12 bases align to TRBD2. Germline assignment: CDR1 LGHDT and CDR2 YNNKEL (reference sequence). V dropped 3 bases and J dropped 2; count of bases not matched to a gene: 2. The CDR3 loop spans 15 amino acids. The CDR3 bases are TGTGCCAGCAGCCACCGGACTAGCGGGACCTACGAGCAGTACTTC. This encodes CASSHRTSGTYEQYF.

The genes are TRBV15 and TRBJ1-2; 7 nucleotides line up with TRBD1. CDR3 length: 20 amino acids. CDR1 is LNHNV and CDR2 is YYDKDF in the germline V gene (reference sequence). The V segment lost 3 bases and the J segment 6 bases; nucleotides outside the gene matches: 25. The CDR3 sequence is CATSSRRSKPLQGQGDGYTF. The CDR3 nucleotides are TGTGCCACCAGCAGTCGGCGGTCTAAGCCTCTCCAGGGTCAGGGGGATGGCTACACCTTC. Supplemented by reference TRBV15 and TRBJ1-2, the full variable domain reads DAMVIQNPRYQVTQFGKPVTLSCSQTLNHNVMYWYQQKSSQAPKLLFHYYDKDFNNEADTPDNFQSRRPNTSFCFLDIRSPGLGDTAMYLCATSSRRSKPLQGQGDGYTFGSGTRLTVV.

There are many counts of this clonotype. The rearrangement uses TRBV15 and TRBJ1-4; D is perhaps TRBD1 (6 bases). CDR1 is LNHNV and CDR2 is YYDKDF in the germline V gene (reference sequence). The CDR3 totals 13 residues. V lost 9 bases and J lost 8, with 16 bases in between. CDR3 sequence reads: CATNQRRGEKLFF. The DNA for the CDR3 is TGTGCCACGAACCAGCGGAGGGGGGAAAAACTGTTTTTT.

There are many counts of this clonotype. The V call is TRBV5-1, the J call TRBJ1-2; D unresolved. This CDR3 region has 14 residues. Germline loops: CDR1 SGHRS, CDR2 YFSETQ. With 2 bases removed from V and 10 bases from J, the gap between germline ends came to 18 bases. The CDR3 DNA is TGCGCCAGCAGCTTTTCATACCGGCCTTCTGACTACACCTTC. This sequence encodes CASSFSYRPSDYTF.